This T cell receptor beta chain is from a study of CXCR3-negative and CXCR3-positive naive CD8 T cells. The CDR3 consists of 14 residues. CDR1 and CDR2 from the germline V gene are GTSNPN and SVGIG (reference sequence). UMI-labeled TRB cDNA libraries were prepared by 5' RACE. TCRdb reprocessed the 5' RACE reads; each CDR3 protein has one entry and no DNA is given. This sample's table reports fewer than 55,000 distinct CDR3 sequences. The clonotype originates from a human donor in good health. Some clones in this sample may be carry-over from other donors' samples. The V call is TRBV30, the J call TRBJ1-1. The sequencing input was naive CXCR3- CD8+ T cells from blood. The subset is: CD45RO-CCR7+CD27+CD95- naive CD8+ T cells lacking CXCR3 (TNR3-). CDR3 in amino acids: CAWSETGGDTEAFF. The whole variable domain, filled in from reference TRBV30 and TRBJ1-1, reads SQTIHQWPATLVQPVGSPLSLECTVEGTSNPNLYWYRQAAGRGLQLLFYSVGIGQISSEVPQNLSASRPQDRQFILSSKKLLLSDSGFYLCAWSETGGDTEAFFGQGTRLTVV.